Shown below are 5 T cell receptor beta chains from a single sample sequenced in a study of cytomegalovirus exposure and HLA in healthy donors. A multiplex PCR was run with 60 Vbeta primers and 13 Jbeta primers. Data came from immunoSEQ multiplex PCR; TCRdb stores just in-frame clones and leaves some out. Of fewer than 75,000 clones listed, 65% to 80% are singletons. Sequencing used PBMCs. Source of these receptors: a woman aged 30 to 39 in good health and CMV-seronegative.

The chain couples TRBV5-1 to TRBJ1-1; D may be TRBD1 (5 bases). The CDR3 is 14 amino acids. The germline gives CDR1 SGHRS, CDR2 YFSETQ. V was pared by 3 bases and J by 3 bases, with 12 bases between. The CDR3 DNA reads as TGCGCCAGCAGCTGGAAGGGGAGGGACACTGAAGCTTTCTTT. Amino acid sequence: CASSWKGRDTEAFF.

With regard to this clone: At one boundary the junction diverges from the germline segment, which might be a read error. The same CDR3 can be traced to other DNA sequences in this sample. This chain connects TRBV5-1 to TRBJ2-1, with D possibly TRBD2 on 6 matching bases. This CDR3 comprises 15 residues. CDR1 is SGHRS and CDR2 is YFSETQ in the germline V gene. DNA for the CDR3: TGTGCCAGCAGCTTGATCCCGGGACGGGAGAATGAGCAGTTCTTC. Amino acid sequence: CASSLIPGRENEQFF.

This sequence joins TRBV12-5 and TRBJ1-1; D is unclear. CDR1 is LGHNT, CDR2 FRNRAP, per germline. The CDR3 length is 12 residues. V lost 2 bases and J lost 7, with 8 bases in between. The CDR3, as DNA: TGTGCTAGTGGTTTGACCACCTATGAAGCTTTCTTT. As protein: CASGLTTYEAFF.

The chain is built from TRBV5-6 and TRBJ2-1; TRBD2 agrees at 12 bases. Germline V gene sequence: CDR1 SGHDT, CDR2 YYEEEE. Germline trimming cut 4 bases from V and 4 bases from J; bases unmatched to any gene: 12. This CDR3 is 18 amino acids long. CDR3 nucleotides: TGTGCCAGCAGCGGTCTAGCGGGGGGGAAGGGTAGGTACAATGAGCAGTTCTTC. It specifies CASSGLAGGKGRYNEQFF.

This clone was picked up a small number of times. The V call is TRBV7-8, the J call TRBJ1-6, with D possibly being TRBD1 (5 bases). Germline values: CDR1 SGHVS, CDR2 FQNEAQ. V shed 6 bases and J shed 7 bases, with 10 bases lying between them. The length of the CDR3 is 13 residues. DNA of the CDR3: TGTGCCAGCAGTCAGGGAAGGAATTCACCCCTCCACTTT. It yields the protein CASSQGRNSPLHF.